Listed here is a single T cell receptor (beta chain). Antigen specificity is unknown. Sequencing was performed with immunoSEQ multiplex PCR; in TCRdb, only in-frame clones are kept and a portion is missing. The sample carries 50,000 to 70,000 clones, approximately 89% recorded once. The entry originates in a study of OX40 agonist ivuxolimab in advanced cancers. Study-level information: Patients were treated with ivuxolimab, an agonistic anti-OX40 (CD134) antibody. Study-level results: Clones of CD4+ and CD8+ blood T cells grew by week 6 at doses of 0.1 to 3.0 mg/kg. Among the least clonally expanded were partial responders at 0.1-3.0 mg/kg.

Blood specimens came from baseline, cycle 4 day 1, and cycle 7 day 1. Trimming pared 7 bases from V and 6 bases from J, leaving 19 bases between. This CDR3 comprises 15 residues. Germline V gene data show CDR1 as MDHEN and CDR2 as SYDVKM. The clonotype comes from an adult with an advanced solid tumor such as melanoma, head and neck, liver or kidney cancer. The chain carries TRBV28 and TRBJ1-5; D possibly corresponds to TRBD1 (5 bases). The sequences come from CD4+ or CD8+ T cells sorted from blood, collected in a trial of the OX40 agonist ivuxolimab. CDR3 loop: CASTPGGGRGQPQHF. The DNA for the CDR3 is TGTGCCAGCACCCCGGGGGGGGGTAGAGGTCAGCCCCAGCATTTT.